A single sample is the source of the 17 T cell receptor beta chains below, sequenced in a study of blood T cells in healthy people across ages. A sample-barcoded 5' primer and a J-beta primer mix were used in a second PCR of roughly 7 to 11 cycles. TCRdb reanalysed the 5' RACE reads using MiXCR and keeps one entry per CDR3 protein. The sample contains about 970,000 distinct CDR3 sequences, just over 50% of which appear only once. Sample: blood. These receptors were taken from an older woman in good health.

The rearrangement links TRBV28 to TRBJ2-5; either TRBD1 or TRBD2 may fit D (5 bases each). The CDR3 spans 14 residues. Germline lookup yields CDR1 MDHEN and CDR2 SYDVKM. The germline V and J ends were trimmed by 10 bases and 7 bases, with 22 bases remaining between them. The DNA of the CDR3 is TGTGCCACCCTAGTAGAGGGGCCGATTACGACCCAGTACTTC. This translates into CATLVEGPITTQYF.

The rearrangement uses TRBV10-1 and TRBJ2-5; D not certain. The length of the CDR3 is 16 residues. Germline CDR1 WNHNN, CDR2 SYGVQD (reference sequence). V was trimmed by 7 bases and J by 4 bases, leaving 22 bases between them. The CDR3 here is CASTPLGGFLGETQYF. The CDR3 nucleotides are TGCGCCAGCACTCCTCTGGGTGGCTTCCTGGGAGAGACCCAGTACTTC.

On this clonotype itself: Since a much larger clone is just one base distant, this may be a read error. In DNA, the CDR3 is TGTGCCAGCACCCACGGCGGCTACGAGCAGTACTTC. It encodes CASTHGGYEQYF. The chain combines TRBV6-5 with TRBJ2-7; D gene unclear. The germline V gene has CDR1 MNHEY and CDR2 SVGAGI. The CDR3 covers 12 residues. Trimming left V 7 bases short and J 3 bases short, with 10 bases between.

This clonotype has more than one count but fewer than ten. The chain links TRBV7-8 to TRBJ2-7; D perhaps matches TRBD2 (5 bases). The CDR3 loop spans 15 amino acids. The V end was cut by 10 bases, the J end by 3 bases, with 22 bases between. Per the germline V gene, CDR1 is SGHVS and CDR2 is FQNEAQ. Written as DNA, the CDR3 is TGTGCCACCATAGCCCCTGGACTCTGGAGCTACGAGCAGTACTTC. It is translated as CATIAPGLWSYEQYF.

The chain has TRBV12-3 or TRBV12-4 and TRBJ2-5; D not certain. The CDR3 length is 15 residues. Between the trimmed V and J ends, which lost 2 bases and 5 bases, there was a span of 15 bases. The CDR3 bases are TGTGCCAGCAGTTTAACGGGCCTAGGGTCGGAGACCCAGTACTTC. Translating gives CASSLTGLGSETQYF.

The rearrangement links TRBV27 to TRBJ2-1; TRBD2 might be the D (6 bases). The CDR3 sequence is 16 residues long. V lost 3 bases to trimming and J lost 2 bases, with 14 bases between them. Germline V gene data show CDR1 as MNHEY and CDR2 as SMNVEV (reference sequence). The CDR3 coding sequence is TGTGCCAGCAGTTTCTTCGGCGCGGGGCCCTACAATGAGCAGTTCTTC. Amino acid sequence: CASSFFGAGPYNEQFF.

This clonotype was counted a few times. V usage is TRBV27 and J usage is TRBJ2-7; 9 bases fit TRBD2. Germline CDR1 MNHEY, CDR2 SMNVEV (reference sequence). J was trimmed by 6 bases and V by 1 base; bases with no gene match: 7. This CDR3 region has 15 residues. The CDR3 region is CASSLYPSGNVEQYF. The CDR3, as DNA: TGTGCCAGCAGTTTATATCCTAGCGGGAATGTCGAGCAGTACTTC.

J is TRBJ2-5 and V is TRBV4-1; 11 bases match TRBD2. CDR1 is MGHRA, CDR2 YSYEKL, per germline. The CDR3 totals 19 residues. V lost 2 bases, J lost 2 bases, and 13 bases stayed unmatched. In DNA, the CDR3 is TGCGCCAGCAGCCAATGGCCGGGACAGGTAGCGGGAGGGCAAGAGACCCAGTACTTC. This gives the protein CASSQWPGQVAGGQETQYF.

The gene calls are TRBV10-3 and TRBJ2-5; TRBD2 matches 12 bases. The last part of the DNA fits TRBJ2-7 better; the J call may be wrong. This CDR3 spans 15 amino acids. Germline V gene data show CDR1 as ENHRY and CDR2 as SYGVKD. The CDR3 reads CAISEPTSGGYEQYF. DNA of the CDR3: TGTGCCATCAGTGAGCCGACTAGCGGGGGTTACGAGCAGTACTTC.

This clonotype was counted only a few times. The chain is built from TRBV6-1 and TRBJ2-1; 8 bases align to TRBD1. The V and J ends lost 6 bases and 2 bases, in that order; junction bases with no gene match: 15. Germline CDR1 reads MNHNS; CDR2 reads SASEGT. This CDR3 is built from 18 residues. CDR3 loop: CASRNEPRGLFPYNEQFF. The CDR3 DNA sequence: TGTGCCAGCAGAAACGAGCCCAGGGGGCTGTTCCCCTACAATGAGCAGTTCTTC.

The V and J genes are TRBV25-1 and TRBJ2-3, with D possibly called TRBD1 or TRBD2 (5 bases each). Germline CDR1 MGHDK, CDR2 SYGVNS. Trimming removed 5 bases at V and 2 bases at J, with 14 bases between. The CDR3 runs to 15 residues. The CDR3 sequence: CASSSGTTNTDTQYF. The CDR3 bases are TGTGCCAGCAGTTCCGGGACGACAAACACAGATACGCAGTATTTT.

CDR3 sequence: CATSREDETQYF. The CDR3 DNA sequence: TGTGCCACCAGCAGAGAAGATGAGACCCAGTACTTC. The gene calls are TRBV15 and TRBJ2-5, with D uncertain. Trimming left V 0 bases short and J 5 bases short, with 4 bases between. The V gene's germline CDR1 is LNHNV and CDR2 YYDKDF (reference sequence). This CDR3 is built from 12 residues.

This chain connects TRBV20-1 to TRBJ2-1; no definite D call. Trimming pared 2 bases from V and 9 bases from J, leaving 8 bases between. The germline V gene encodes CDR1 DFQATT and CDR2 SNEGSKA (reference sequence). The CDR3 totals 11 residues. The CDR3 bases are TGCAGTGCTAGATTTTTGAGTGAGCAGTTCTTC. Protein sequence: CSARFLSEQFF.

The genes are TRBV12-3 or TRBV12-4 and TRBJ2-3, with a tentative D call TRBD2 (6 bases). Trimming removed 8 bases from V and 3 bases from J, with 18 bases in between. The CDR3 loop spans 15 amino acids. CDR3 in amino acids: CASDPSGLPTDTQYF. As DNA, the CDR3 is TGTGCCAGCGATCCGTCGGGACTTCCAACAGATACGCAGTATTTT.

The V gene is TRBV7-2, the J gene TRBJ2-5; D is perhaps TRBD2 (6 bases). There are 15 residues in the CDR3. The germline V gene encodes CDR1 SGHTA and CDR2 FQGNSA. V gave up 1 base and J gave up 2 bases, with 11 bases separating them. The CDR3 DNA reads TGTGCCAGCAGCTTAGGCGGACTATTTCAAGAGACCCAGTACTTC. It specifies CASSLGGLFQETQYF.

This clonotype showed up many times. As DNA, the CDR3 is TGCGCCAGCAGCCAAAAACGGACAGGGACGGGAGCAACTAATGAAAAACTGTTTTTT. Translating it yields CASSQKRTGTGATNEKLFF. V and J are TRBV4-1 and TRBJ1-4; 8 bases align to TRBD1. The length of the CDR3 is 19 residues. Trimming removed 2 bases from V and 0 bases from J; junction bases left unmatched: 11. The germline gives CDR1 MGHRA, CDR2 YSYEKL.

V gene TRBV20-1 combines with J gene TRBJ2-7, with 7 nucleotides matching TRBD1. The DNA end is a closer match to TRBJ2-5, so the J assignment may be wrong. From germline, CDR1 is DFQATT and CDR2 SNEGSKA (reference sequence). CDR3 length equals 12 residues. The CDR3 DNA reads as TGCAGTGCTAGCCAGGGGGTGAAGACCCAGTACTTC. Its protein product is CSASQGVKTQYF.